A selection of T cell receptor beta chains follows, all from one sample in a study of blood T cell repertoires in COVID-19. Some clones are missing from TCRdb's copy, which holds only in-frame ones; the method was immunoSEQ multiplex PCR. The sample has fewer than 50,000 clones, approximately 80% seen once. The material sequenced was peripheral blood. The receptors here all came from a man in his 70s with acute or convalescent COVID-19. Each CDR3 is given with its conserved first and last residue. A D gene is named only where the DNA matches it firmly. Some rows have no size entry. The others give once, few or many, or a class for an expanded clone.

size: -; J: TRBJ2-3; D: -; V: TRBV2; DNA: TGTGCCAGCAGTGAAATGGCGTTAGCTACAGATACGCAGTATTTT; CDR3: CASSEMALATDTQYF
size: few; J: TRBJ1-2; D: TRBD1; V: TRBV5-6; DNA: TGTGCCAGCAGCCCAATGACAGGGGAAGGCTACACCTTC; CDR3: CASSPMTGEGYTF
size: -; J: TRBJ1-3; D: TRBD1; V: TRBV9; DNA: TGTGCCAGCAGCGGGACAGGGGCAGGAAACACCATATATTTT; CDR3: CASSGTGAGNTIYF
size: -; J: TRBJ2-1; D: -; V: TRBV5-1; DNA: TGCGCCAGCAGTCCCGAGAGCAGGGAGCAGTTCTTC; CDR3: CASSPESREQFF
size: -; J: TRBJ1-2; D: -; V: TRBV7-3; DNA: TGTGCCAGCAGCTTATACAGGGACTATGGCTACACCTTC; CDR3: CASSLYRDYGYTF
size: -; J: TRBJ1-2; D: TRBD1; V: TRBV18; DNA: TGTGCCAGCTCACCGACAGGGGGTCGTTCCGTCTATGGCTACACCTTC; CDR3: CASSPTGGRSVYGYTF
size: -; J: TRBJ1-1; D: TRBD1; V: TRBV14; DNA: TGTGCCAGCAGCCGCGCAGGGGGCGTCCTTATTGAAGCTTTCTTT; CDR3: CASSRAGGVLIEAFF
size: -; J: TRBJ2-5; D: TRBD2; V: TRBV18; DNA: TGTGCCAGCTCCGGGGGGCAAGAGACCCAGTACTTC; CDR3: CASSGGQETQYF
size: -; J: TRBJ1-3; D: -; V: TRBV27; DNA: TGTGCCAGCAGTTTAGGGGGGGCGCCTGGAAACACCATATATTTT; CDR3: CASSLGGAPGNTIYF
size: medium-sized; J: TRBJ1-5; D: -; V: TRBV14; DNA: TGTGCCAGCAGCCAAGGCGGGATGGGCAGGCCGAATTATAGCAATCAGCCCCAGCATTTT; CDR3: CASSQGGMGRPNYSNQPQHF
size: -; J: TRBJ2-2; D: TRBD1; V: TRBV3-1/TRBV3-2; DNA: TGTGTCAGCAGCCTAGTGGGACGGACAGGAGCCGGGGAGCTGTTTTTT; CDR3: CVSSLVGRTGAGELFF
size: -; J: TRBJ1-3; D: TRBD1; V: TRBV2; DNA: TGTGCCAGCAGTCGAGACAGGGGAAGAACTGGAAACACCATATATTTT; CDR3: CASSRDRGRTGNTIYF
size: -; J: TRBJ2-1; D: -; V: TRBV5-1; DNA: TGCGCCAGCAGCTTGATGGGCCTCCGGAGGGATGAGCAGTTCTTC; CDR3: CASSLMGLRRDEQFF
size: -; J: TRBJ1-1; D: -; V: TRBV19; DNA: TGTGCCAGTACTCCTGGGCAGGGTCGAAACACTGAAGCTTTCTTT; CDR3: CASTPGQGRNTEAFF
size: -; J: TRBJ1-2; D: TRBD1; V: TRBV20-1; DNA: TGCAGTGGTAGTCCAGGGACAGGACCCTATGGCTACACCTTC; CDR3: CSGSPGTGPYGYTF
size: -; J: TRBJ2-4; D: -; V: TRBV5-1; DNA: TGCGCCAGCGGCTTGGTTACAGGAGCCAAAAACATTCAGTACTTC; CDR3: CASGLVTGAKNIQYF
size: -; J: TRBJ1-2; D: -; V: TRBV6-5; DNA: TGTGCCAGCAGTACTTACGGGGATCTCTATGGCTACACCTTC; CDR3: CASSTYGDLYGYTF
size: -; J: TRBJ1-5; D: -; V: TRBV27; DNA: TGTGCCAGCAGTTTATGGGGGGATAGCAATCAGCCCCAGCATTTT; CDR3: CASSLWGDSNQPQHF
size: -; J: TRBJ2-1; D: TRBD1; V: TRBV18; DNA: TGTGCCAGCTCAGGGGGGGACAGGGCCTACAATGAGCAGTTCTTC; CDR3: CASSGGDRAYNEQFF
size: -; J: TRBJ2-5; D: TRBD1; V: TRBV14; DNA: TGTGCCAGCAGCCAAGATCACGGCAGGGGGCAAGAGACCCAGTACTTC; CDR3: CASSQDHGRGQETQYF
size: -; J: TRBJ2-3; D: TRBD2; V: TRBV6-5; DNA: TGTGCCAGCAACGGCGGGGGGGCAATGCCAGATACGCAGTATTTT; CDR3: CASNGGGAMPDTQYF
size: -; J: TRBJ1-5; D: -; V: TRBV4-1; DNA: TGCGCCAGCAGCCAAGTTTCGGATCAGCCCCAGCATTTT; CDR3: CASSQVSDQPQHF